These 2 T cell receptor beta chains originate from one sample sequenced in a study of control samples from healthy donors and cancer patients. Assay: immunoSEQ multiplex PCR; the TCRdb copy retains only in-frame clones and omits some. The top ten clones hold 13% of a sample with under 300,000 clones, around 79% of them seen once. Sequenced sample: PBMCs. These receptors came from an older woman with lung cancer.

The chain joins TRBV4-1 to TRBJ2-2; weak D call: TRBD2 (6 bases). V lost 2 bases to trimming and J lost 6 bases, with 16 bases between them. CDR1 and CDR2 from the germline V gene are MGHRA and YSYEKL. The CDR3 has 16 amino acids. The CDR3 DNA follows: TGCGCCAGCAGCCAATGGGACTCCCCATCTTCCGGGGAGCTGTTTTTT. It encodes CASSQWDSPSSGELFF.

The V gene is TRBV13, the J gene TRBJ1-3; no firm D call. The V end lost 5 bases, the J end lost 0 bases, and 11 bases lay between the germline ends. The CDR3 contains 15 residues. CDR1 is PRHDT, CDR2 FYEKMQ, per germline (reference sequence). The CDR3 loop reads CASSPAAFSGNTIYF. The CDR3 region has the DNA TGTGCCAGCAGCCCAGCCGCGTTCTCTGGAAACACCATATATTTT.